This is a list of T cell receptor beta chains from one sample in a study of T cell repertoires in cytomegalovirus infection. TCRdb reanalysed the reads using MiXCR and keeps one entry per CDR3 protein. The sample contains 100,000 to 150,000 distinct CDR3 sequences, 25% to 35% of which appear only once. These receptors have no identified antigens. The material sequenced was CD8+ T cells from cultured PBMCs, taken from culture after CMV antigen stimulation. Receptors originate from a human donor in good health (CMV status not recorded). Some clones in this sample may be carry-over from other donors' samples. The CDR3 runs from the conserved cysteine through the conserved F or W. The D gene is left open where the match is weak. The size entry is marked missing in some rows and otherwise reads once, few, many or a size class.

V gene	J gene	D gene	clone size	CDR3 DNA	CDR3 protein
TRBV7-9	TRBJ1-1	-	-	TGTGCCAGCAGCTCGCGGCGGGCAGAGCGCCTGGGCACTGAAGCTTTCTTT	CASSSRRAERLGTEAFF
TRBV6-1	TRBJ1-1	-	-	TGTGCCAGCCGTGGGATGAACACTGAAGCTTTCTTT	CASRGMNTEAFF
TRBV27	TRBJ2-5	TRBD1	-	TGTGCCAGCAGTTTACGTGCCCGGGGACAGCAAGAGACCCAGTACTTC	CASSLRARGQQETQYF
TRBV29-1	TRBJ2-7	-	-	TGCAGCGTTGGAGCGGAGGGGATGGCCTACGAGCAGTACTTC	CSVGAEGMAYEQYF
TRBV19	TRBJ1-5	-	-	TGTGCCAGCGCATTTCTTGGGAACAATCAGCCCCAGCATTTT	CASAFLGNNQPQHF
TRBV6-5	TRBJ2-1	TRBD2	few	TGTGCCAGCAGTACAAAAATAGCGGGGGAGGGCAATGAGCAGTTCTTC	CASSTKIAGEGNEQFF
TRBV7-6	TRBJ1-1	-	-	TGTGCCAGCAGCTCACGTCGTCGGGACACTGAAGCTTTCTTT	CASSSRRRDTEAFF
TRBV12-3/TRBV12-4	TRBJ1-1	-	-	TGTGCCAGCAAATCGATAGGGGGGGCAAATGAAGCTTTCTTT	CASKSIGGANEAFF
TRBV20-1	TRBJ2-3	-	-	TGCAGTGCTAGCGATTGGCAGGGGAATAGCACAGATACGCAGTATTTT	CSASDWQGNSTDTQYF
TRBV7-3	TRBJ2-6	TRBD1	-	TGTGCCAGCAGCTTTGCGCCGGGACAGGCCCGTGTGGGGGCCAACGTCCTGACTTTC	CASSFAPGQARVGANVLTF
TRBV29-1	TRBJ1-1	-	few	TGCAGCGCCACAGAGAACATGAACACTGAAGCTTTCTTT	CSATENMNTEAFF
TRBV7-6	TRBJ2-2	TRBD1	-	TGTGCCAGCAGTTTCTATGGCCCGGACAGGGGGCCAGCGGAAACCGGGGAGCTGTTTTTT	CASSFYGPDRGPAETGELFF
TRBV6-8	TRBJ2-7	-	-	TGTGCCAGCTCACTAACGCTTCAGAGCTACGAGCAGTACTTC	CASSLTLQSYEQYF
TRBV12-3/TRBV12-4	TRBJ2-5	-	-	TGTGCCAGCACTCCTTATCCAGAGACCCAGTACTTC	CASTPYPETQYF
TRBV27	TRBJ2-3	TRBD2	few	TGTGCCAGCAGTTTTATGAGCGGGGGGGCAACAGATACGCAGTATTTT	CASSFMSGGATDTQYF
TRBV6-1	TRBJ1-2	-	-	TGTGCCAGCAGTGAAGACAGTTATGGCTACACCTTC	CASSEDSYGYTF
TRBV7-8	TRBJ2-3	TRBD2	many	TGTGCCAGCAGCTTAACCCCAGCTAGCGGGGCCCCCACCCTCACAGATACGCAGTATTTT	CASSLTPASGAPTLTDTQYF
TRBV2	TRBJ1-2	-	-	TGTGCCAGCAGTGAAATGGGGGGCGTGGCGGGCTACACCTTC	CASSEMGGVAGYTF
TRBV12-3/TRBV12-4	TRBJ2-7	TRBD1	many	TGTGCCAGCAGTTTGGGACAGGGTCCCTCCTACGAGCAGTACTTC	CASSLGQGPSYEQYF
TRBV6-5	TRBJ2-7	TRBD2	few	TGTGCCAGCAGTTACTCGCCCTTCTTGGGACTAGCGGGGGAGGAGCAGTACTTC	CASSYSPFLGLAGEEQYF
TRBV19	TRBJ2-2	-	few	TGTGCCAGTACGATATGGGGTTTCGCCGGGGAGCTGTTTTTT	CASTIWGFAGELFF
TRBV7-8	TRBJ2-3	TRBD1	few	TGTGCCACTTCGACAGGGGTTGGTAGCACAGATACGCAGTATTTT	CATSTGVGSTDTQYF
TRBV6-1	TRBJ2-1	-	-	TGTGCCAGCAGTGAAGAACTACCAGGGTATGAGCAGTTCTTC	CASSEELPGYEQFF
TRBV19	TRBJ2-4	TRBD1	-	TGTGCCAGTAGTCCTCGGACAGGGAGGAACATTCAGTACTTC	CASSPRTGRNIQYF
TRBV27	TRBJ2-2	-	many	TGTGCCAGCCGATCTCGGGGGGCGCGGGACGGGGAGCTGTTTTTT	CASRSRGARDGELFF
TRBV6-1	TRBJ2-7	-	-	TGTGCCAGCAATTTATTAACCGGGACGTCGGCCGAGCAGTACTTC	CASNLLTGTSAEQYF
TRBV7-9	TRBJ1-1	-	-	TGTGCCAGCAGCTACGGAGGAGACTTGAACACTGAAGCTTTCTTT	CASSYGGDLNTEAFF
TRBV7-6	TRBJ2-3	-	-	TGTGCCAGCAGCTTAGACTCCGGAACAGATACGCAGTATTTT	CASSLDSGTDTQYF
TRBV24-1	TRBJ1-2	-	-	TGTGCCACCAGTGATTTGGACCTCTATGGCTACACCTTC	CATSDLDLYGYTF
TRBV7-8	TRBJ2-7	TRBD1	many	TGTGCCAGCAGCTTCGCCGGGACAGGGGTTTACGAGCAGTACTTC	CASSFAGTGVYEQYF
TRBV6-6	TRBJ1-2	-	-	TGTGCCAGCAGTCCGTTCGGGACTTCTCTTAACTATGGCTACACCTTC	CASSPFGTSLNYGYTF
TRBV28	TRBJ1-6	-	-	TGTGCCAGCAGTTTTGTACAGGCCTATAATTCACCCCTCCACTTT	CASSFVQAYNSPLHF
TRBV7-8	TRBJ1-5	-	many	TGTGCCAGCAGCCGAGAGGAGGATAGCAATCAGCCCCAGCATTTT	CASSREEDSNQPQHF
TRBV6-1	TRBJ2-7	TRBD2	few	TGTGCCAGCAGGACCTCTAGCGGGGGGACCTACGAGCAGTACTTC	CASRTSSGGTYEQYF
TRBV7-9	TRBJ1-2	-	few	TGTGCCAGCAGCAGTACAGCAGACCGAGCTAACTATGGCTACACCTTC	CASSSTADRANYGYTF
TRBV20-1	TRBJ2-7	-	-	TGCAGTGCTAAAAGGACAGAGACCTACGAGCAGTACTTC	CSAKRTETYEQYF
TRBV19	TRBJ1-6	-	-	TGTGCCAGTAGTACTCCCCTTTCGGATTCACCCCTCCACTTT	CASSTPLSDSPLHF
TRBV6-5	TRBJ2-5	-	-	TGTGCCAGCAGTTACTCGGAAGGGGCCAACCAAGAGACCCAGTACTTC	CASSYSEGANQETQYF
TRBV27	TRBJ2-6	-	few	TGTGCCAGCAGTTTATCCTCTGGGGCCAACGTCCTGACTTTC	CASSLSSGANVLTF
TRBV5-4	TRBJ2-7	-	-	TGTGCCAGCAGCTTGGAGGATGAGTACGAGCAGTACTTC	CASSLEDEYEQYF
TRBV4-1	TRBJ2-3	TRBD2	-	TGTGCCAGCAGCCAAGTAGCGGGGGAAGCAGATACGCAGTATTTT	CASSQVAGEADTQYF
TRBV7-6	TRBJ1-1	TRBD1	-	TGTGCCAGCAGCTTAGGCGGGACAGGCCGTAACACTGAAGCTTTCTTT	CASSLGGTGRNTEAFF
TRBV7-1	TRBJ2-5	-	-	TGTGCCAGCAGCCACTCATCCGGACAAGAGACCCAGTACTTC	CASSHSSGQETQYF
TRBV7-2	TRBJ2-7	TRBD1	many	TGTGCCAGCAGCTCCTACAGGGGCAGCTCCTACGAGCAGTACTTC	CASSSYRGSSYEQYF
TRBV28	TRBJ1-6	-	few	TGTGCCAGCAGTACCGACCTGGAGTATAATTCACCCCTCCACTTT	CASSTDLEYNSPLHF
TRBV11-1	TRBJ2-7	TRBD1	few	TGTGCCAGCAGCTTAGCGGGTGACAGGGTCGACGAGCAGTACTTC	CASSLAGDRVDEQYF
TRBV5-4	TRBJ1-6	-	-	TGTGCCAGCGGAACCGGAGGGGGGCTCCTCGGTAATTCACCCCTCCACTTT	CASGTGGGLLGNSPLHF
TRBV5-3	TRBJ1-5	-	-	TGTGCCAGCAGCTTGGAATTGGCGGATTATAGCAATCAGCCCCAGCATTTT	CASSLELADYSNQPQHF
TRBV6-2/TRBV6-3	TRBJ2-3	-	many	TGTGCCAGCAGTTACACTAGCACAGATACGCAGTATTTT	CASSYTSTDTQYF
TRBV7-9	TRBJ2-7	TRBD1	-	TGTGCCAGCAGCTTAGCGACAGGGAACGAGCAGTACTTC	CASSLATGNEQYF
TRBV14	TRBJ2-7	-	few	TGTGCCAGCAGCCAAGATGAGGGGTACTCGGACGAGCAGTACTTC	CASSQDEGYSDEQYF
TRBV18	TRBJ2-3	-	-	TGTGCCAGCTCACCACCGGGACCTAGAGGAGATACGCAGTATTTT	CASSPPGPRGDTQYF
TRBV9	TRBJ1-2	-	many	TGTGCCAGCAGCGTGACAGGAAAGAATGGCTACACCTTC	CASSVTGKNGYTF